A single sample is the source of the 25 T cell receptor beta chains below, sequenced in a study of response to subunit inactivated influenza vaccine. TCRdb recomputed calls from the RT-PCR reads with MiXCR, one row per CDR3 protein. The sample has 180,000 or so distinct CDR3 sequences, about an eighth seen once. These data also featured in a second study, about T cells expressing NK-cell markers. As reported in that work: Libraries used 5'RACE template switching adding universal primer site and UMIs.

This specimen consisted of CD8+ T cells sorted from PBMCs, obtained 11 to 12 days after vaccination. These receptor sequences come from a man in his fifties or sixties who received an inactivated influenza vaccine.

Turning to this clonotype: Being one base from a much bigger clone, this may be a read error. The rearrangement joins TRBV10-3 to TRBJ2-1; 10 nucleotides align to TRBD2. The CDR3 has 16 amino acids. Per germline, CDR1 ENHRY and CDR2 SYGVKD. For the CDR3, the DNA is TGTGCCTTCAGCTACCCGGGGGCTAGCGGGGGTGATGAGCAGTTCTTC. This encodes CAFSYPGASGGDEQFF.

The J gene is TRBJ2-1, the V gene TRBV27, with D maybe TRBD2 (5 bases). The V gene's germline CDR1 is MNHEY and CDR2 SMNVEV (reference sequence). The CDR3 contains 14 residues. The V and J ends lost 7 bases and 6 bases respectively, with 16 bases between them. The CDR3 loop reads CASTGLKLVNEQFF. The CDR3 nucleotides read TGTGCCAGCACCGGCCTTAAACTAGTCAATGAGCAGTTCTTC.

The rearrangement uses TRBV3-1 and TRBJ2-7; 9 nucleotides align to TRBD1. Unmatched junction bases numbered 2, after V lost 1 base and J lost 4 bases. Germline loops: CDR1 LGHDT, CDR2 YNNKEL (reference sequence). The CDR3 runs 14 residues. The CDR3 nucleotides read TGTGCCAGCAGCCAAGGGACAGGGGATTACGAGCAGTACTTC. It is translated as CASSQGTGDYEQYF.

This clonotype came up a few times. This chain uses TRBV9 with TRBJ2-3; 11 positions agree with TRBD2. Per germline, CDR1 SGDLS and CDR2 YYNGEE. V lost 6 bases and J lost 2; bases outside the gene matches: 14. This CDR3 is built from 18 residues. For the CDR3, the DNA is TGTGCCAGCAATCCTAGCGGGAGGCCCCAGCCCCACACAGATACGCAGTATTTT. Protein: CASNPSGRPQPHTDTQYF.

This clonotype was detected only a few times. This chain connects TRBV24-1 to TRBJ1-5; TRBD1 might be the D (6 bases). There are 13 residues in the CDR3. V was pared by 4 bases and J by 7 bases, with 10 bases between. Germline CDR1 KGHDR, CDR2 SFDVKD. The CDR3 here is CATSEGGMQPQHF. CDR3 coding DNA: TGTGCCACCAGTGAAGGGGGAATGCAGCCCCAGCATTTT.

The chain links TRBV16 to TRBJ1-5; D gene unclear. This CDR3 region has 14 residues. V gave up 0 bases and J gave up 4 bases, with 7 bases separating them. Germline V lookup: CDR1 KGHSY, CDR2 FQNENV. CDR3 sequence (DNA): TGTGCCAGCAGCCAATCGTTAAGGAATCAGCCCCAGCATTTT. Protein sequence: CASSQSLRNQPQHF.

This clonotype occurred a few times. V usage is TRBV29-1 and J usage is TRBJ2-7; D possibly corresponds to TRBD1 (7 bases). The V end lost 6 bases, the J end lost 0 bases, and 12 bases lay between the germline ends. The CDR3 consists of 13 residues. Germline V lookup: CDR1 SQVTM, CDR2 ANQGSEA. The CDR3 region has the DNA TGCAGCGTAAGACAGGGACTCTCCTACGAGCAGTACTTC. Amino acids: CSVRQGLSYEQYF.

This clonotype was seen a handful of times. The V and J genes are TRBV6-5 and TRBJ2-1, with D possibly matching TRBD2 (6 bases). From germline, CDR1 is MNHEY and CDR2 SVGAGI. Trimming stripped 0 bases from V and 7 bases from J, with 16 bases between. The CDR3 loop spans 16 amino acids. As DNA, the CDR3 is TGTGCCAGCAGTTACTCGACCCGGGACTGGCCAAATGAGCAGTTCTTC. Its translation: CASSYSTRDWPNEQFF.

This chain connects TRBV6-2 or TRBV6-3 to TRBJ2-2; TRBD2 agrees at 11 bases. The CDR3 has 18 amino acids. In germline, CDR1 is MNHEY, CDR2 SVGEGT. The ends lost 1 base at V and 2 bases at J; junction bases unmatched: 6. CDR3 sequence (DNA): TGTGCCAGCAGTTACTGGGGACTAGCGGAGCTTAACACCGGGGAGCTGTTTTTT. Residues: CASSYWGLAELNTGELFF.

About this clonotype: A much bigger clone sits one base away, suggesting this may be a read error. The chain combines TRBV2 with TRBJ2-3; D is perhaps TRBD1 (6 bases). Per the germline V gene, CDR1 is SNHLY and CDR2 is FYNNEI. The CDR3 extends over 14 amino acids. Here the CDR3 reads CASRGQTNTDTQCF. In DNA form, the CDR3 reads TGTGCCAGCAGGGGACAAACGAACACAGATACGCAGTGTTTT.

This clonotype was counted between two and nine times. The rearrangement links TRBV9 to TRBJ2-1, with a tentative D call TRBD1 (5 bases). CDR3 length: 15 amino acids. Germline values: CDR1 SGDLS, CDR2 YYNGEE. The V and J ends lost 6 bases and 4 bases respectively, with 17 bases between them. This CDR3 is CASKVGADEYNEQFF. The CDR3 bases are TGTGCCAGCAAGGTAGGGGCAGACGAGTACAATGAGCAGTTCTTC.

The rearrangement links TRBV6-2 or TRBV6-3 to TRBJ1-2; TRBD1 is a possible D gene (5 bases). The CDR3 has 16 residues. The germline V gene encodes CDR1 MNHEY and CDR2 SVGEGT. With 0 bases removed from V and 4 bases from J, the gap between germline ends came to 15 bases. The CDR3 region is CASSYSMRGSGYGYTF. CDR3 in DNA: TGTGCCAGCAGTTACTCGATGAGGGGTTCTGGCTATGGCTACACCTTC.

J is TRBJ2-5 and V is TRBV6-5; D is perhaps TRBD2 (6 bases). This CDR3 contains 14 residues. The germline CDR1 and CDR2 sequences are MNHEY and SVGAGI. V was trimmed by 2 bases and J by 5 bases, leaving 12 bases between them. The CDR3 region has the DNA TGTGCCAGCAGTTACGGGGGGAAGGGGGAGACCCAGTACTTC. It specifies CASSYGGKGETQYF.

This clonotype has only a few counts. CDR3 sequence: CASSTGQGGGYGYTF. The DNA of the CDR3 is TGTGCCAGCAGTACCGGACAGGGCGGGGGCTATGGCTACACCTTC. This chain joins TRBV6-1 and TRBJ1-2; 8 nucleotides align to TRBD1. The ends lost 5 bases at V and 4 bases at J; junction bases unmatched: 9. The CDR3 extends over 15 amino acids. Germline V gene lookup returns CDR1 MNHNS and CDR2 SASEGT.

This chain links TRBV20-1 with TRBJ2-5; D not resolved. This CDR3 is built from 14 residues. Germline V lookup: CDR1 DFQATT, CDR2 SNEGSKA (reference sequence). V was trimmed by 3 bases and J by 2 bases, leaving 13 bases between them. CDR3 protein: CSASEAPNQETQYF. In nucleotides, the CDR3 is TGCAGTGCTAGTGAGGCTCCTAATCAAGAGACCCAGTACTTC.

This chain uses TRBV19 with TRBJ2-2; no clear D. The CDR3 has 14 residues. Germline V gene lookup returns CDR1 LNHDA and CDR2 SQIVND (reference sequence). V was trimmed by 3 bases and J by 1 base, leaving 6 bases between them. CDR3 amino acids: CASSIIGNTGELFF. The DNA of the CDR3 is TGTGCCAGTAGTATTATCGGGAACACCGGGGAGCTGTTTTTT. The full variable domain, completed using reference TRBV19 and TRBJ2-2, is DGGITQSPKYLFRKEGQNVTLSCEQNLNHDAMYWYRQDPGQGLRLIYYSQIVNDFQKGDIAEGYSVSREKKESFPLTVTSAQKNPTAFYLCASSIIGNTGELFFGEGSRLTVL.

The table lists this clonotype with many counts. The CDR3 bases are TGTGCCAGCAGCCAAGACTGGCGGCAGGGGGCAAATAATTCACCCCTCCACTTT. Translated, it gives CASSQDWRQGANNSPLHF. The chain uses TRBV3-1 and TRBJ1-6; 8 nucleotides match TRBD1. CDR3 length equals 18 residues. The trim removed 0 bases at V and 5 bases at J, leaving 9 bases unmatched. The germline V gene encodes CDR1 LGHDT and CDR2 YNNKEL (reference sequence).

The chain recombines TRBV6-1 with TRBJ1-2; D might be TRBD1 (5 bases). Trimming left V 5 bases short and J 2 bases short, with 18 bases between. There are 16 residues in the CDR3. The V gene's germline CDR1 is MNHNS and CDR2 SASEGT. As DNA, the CDR3 is TGTGCCAGCAGTAAACAGACAAGGGACGGCAACTATGGCTACACCTTC. This gives the protein CASSKQTRDGNYGYTF.

The chain carries TRBV12-3 or TRBV12-4 and TRBJ2-1; 8 bases line up with TRBD2. This CDR3 contains 15 residues. V was clipped by 1 base and J by 4 bases; unmatched bases: 3. The CDR3 here is CASSLGPSGYNEQFF. The CDR3 coding sequence is TGTGCCAGCAGTTTAGGGCCTAGCGGGTACAATGAGCAGTTCTTC.

This clonotype came up a few times. The J gene is TRBJ1-1, the V gene TRBV20-1, with TRBD1 as a possible D gene (6 bases). V was shortened by 4 bases and J by 4 bases, with 16 bases between the two germline ends. The germline gives CDR1 DFQATT, CDR2 SNEGSKA (reference sequence). The CDR3 totals 14 residues. CDR3 DNA: TGCAGTGCTATAGACCAGGGGCTGAGCACTGAAGCTTTCTTT. Residues: CSAIDQGLSTEAFF.

This clonotype has only a few counts. The chain couples TRBV12-3 or TRBV12-4 to TRBJ2-5, with TRBD2 identical over 8 bases. CDR3 size: 15 residues. V lost 6 bases and J lost 4; bases outside the gene matches: 10. CDR3 nucleotides: TGTGCCAGCAGCCCGACCAGCGGGGGATCAGAGACCCAGTACTTC. It specifies CASSPTSGGSETQYF.

At least ten counts were recorded for this clonotype. The CDR3 coding sequence is TGTGCCAGCAGCTGGACTAGCGGAGACTACGAGCAGTACTTC. Amino acid sequence: CASSWTSGDYEQYF. This chain joins TRBV7-9 and TRBJ2-7; TRBD2 matches at 10 bases. Germline V gives CDR1 SEHNR, CDR2 FQNEAQ (reference sequence). CDR3 length equals 14 residues. J lost 3 bases, V lost 4 bases, and 3 bases had no gene match.

This clonotype was seen a few times. The chain is built from TRBV20-1 and TRBJ2-5, with 7 bases that match TRBD2. Germline values: CDR1 DFQATT, CDR2 SNEGSKA (reference sequence). The V and J ends lost 0 bases and 2 bases, in that order; junction bases with no gene match: 15. CDR3 size: 18 residues. CDR3: CSARDYALAENIQETQYF. CDR3 in DNA: TGCAGTGCTAGAGATTACGCGCTAGCGGAGAATATTCAAGAGACCCAGTACTTC.

The V and J genes are TRBV4-1 and TRBJ2-5; D unclear. In germline, CDR1 is MGHRA, CDR2 YSYEKL. V lost 4 bases and J lost 0, with 6 bases in between. The CDR3 length is 13 residues. CDR3 loop: CASSPPYQETQYF. CDR3 bases: TGCGCCAGCAGCCCCCCGTACCAAGAGACCCAGTACTTC.

This chain links TRBV6-1 with TRBJ2-7, with 9 positions matching TRBD1. J lost 5 bases, V lost 6 bases, and 8 bases had no gene match. The germline V gene encodes CDR1 MNHNS and CDR2 SASEGT. The CDR3 contains 14 residues. The CDR3 reads CASRKGTGMDEQYF. The CDR3 bases are TGTGCCAGCAGGAAAGGGACAGGGATGGACGAGCAGTACTTC.